This TCR beta chain was recorded in a study of blood T cell repertoires in COVID-19 (dated by TCRdb to 2019 to 2021). About the full investigation: Samples from collaborators originated in the United States, Italy and Spain and spanned both the acute and convalescent phases of COVID-19. Where available, HLA class I and class II types were taken from metadata supplied by the sample provider and were not determined by assay-based typing. Samples came from the ongoing ImmuneRACE study (first 160 participants) plus 1,254 subjects from 6 global collaborators. The material from the prospective study consisted of cDNA or gDNA derived from T cells, B-cell-depleted T cells, or PBMCs. The repertoires were made available in a free public database intended to serve as a resource for research on the immune response to SARS-CoV-2. Sample metadata almost always included a de-identified subject ID, COVID-19 status, age in years and sex. Subjects who had been exposed to COVID-19, were actively infected with it, or had recovered from it provided the deeply sampled blood TCRbeta repertoires that made up the dataset.

Its CDR3 holds 14 amino acids, cysteine through phenylalanine. Kept here is only the CDR3 DNA, which spans 42 bases and is read in frame from base 1. The germline ends are 14 bases apart after V is trimmed by 5 bases and J by 4 bases. The germline V gene (reference sequence) supplies CDR1 LGHDT and CDR2 YNNKEL. TCRbeta CDR3 regions were amplified from genomic DNA by means of the immunoSEQ Assay, a bias-controlled multiplex PCR. The published analysis was carried out like this. Within the assay, amplification of reference gene primers was used to estimate how many nucleated cells each sample contained. To quantify the absolute abundance of each unique TCRbeta CDR3 rearrangement, sequence reads were collapsed and filtered. Productive Simpson clonality was computed per sample as the square root of Simpson's diversity index over productive rearrangements. The source is immuneACCESS, and TCRdb retained only in-frame sequences with V and J called. Part of the clones is not carried over; for the studies checked, unresolved V genes explain less than half of this, and the remainder is unexplained. That table is the source of V, J and clone size, and D and trimming were worked out from the DNA. The table for this sample lists 200,000 to 250,000 clones; 75% to 90% of them were counted only once. The ten most abundant clones make up about 5% of the sample.

In Seattle, one collaborating source enrolled patients while the infection was active and tracked those patients longitudinally over the course of disease. Whole blood was collected in K2EDTA tubes by collaborating institutions according to the institutions' own protocols. For TCRbeta analysis, collaborator samples were shipped as frozen whole blood, as isolated PBMCs, or as DNA extracted from either sample type. On this clone: Its antigen is not yet known. No base quality values were provided; no much bigger clone lies one nucleotide off.

Overall results and qualifications from the work: How much clinical and demographic metadata was included differed by source and by participant, and the metadata was provided uncurated.

This receptor was obtained from a woman in her seventies with COVID-19, enrolled during active disease. The chain is assembled from TRBV3-1 (or the pseudogene TRBV3-2) and TRBJ2-5; the D segment could be TRBD1, given 6 matching bases. The sample was peripheral blood. The DNA sequence is given as TGTGCCAGCAGCTTCCAGGGGAGTGGAGAGACCCAGTACTTC. This gives the protein CASSFQGSGETQYF.